This T cell receptor beta chain was identified in a study of blood T cell repertoires in COVID-19. Across the whole study: The study drew acute and convalescent COVID-19 samples from the United States, Italy and Spain. The analysed material was cDNA or gDNA that came from T cells, B-cell-depleted T cells, or PBMCs.

Authors' methods: Estimation of nucleated cell counts relied on the amplification of reference gene primers. Only in-frame clones appear in the TCRdb table, and some are missing; sequencing was by immunoSEQ multiplex PCR. V and J calls and clone size follow that table, whereas D and trimming were derived from the DNA. The repertoire holds about 55,000 clones, around 83% seen once, with approximately 6% in the top ten. The ends lost 3 bases at V and 7 bases at J; junction bases unmatched: 7. The CDR3 covers 15 residues. Germline CDR1 reads SGHTA; CDR2 reads FQGNSA. The chain recombines TRBV7-2 with TRBJ2-5; 11 nucleotides line up with TRBD2. The origin of this receptor is a human donor in a cohort sampled during active or convalescent COVID-19. Sequences were obtained from peripheral blood. The CDR3 DNA sequence: TGTGCCAGCAGCTTGCTAGCGGGGGGCCAGGGGACCCAGTACTTC. Translation gives CASSLLAGGQGTQYF. The full variable domain, completed using reference TRBV7-2 and TRBJ2-5, is GAGVSQSPSNKVTEKGKDVELRCDPISGHTALYWYRQSLGQGLEFLIYFQGNSAPDKSGLPSDRFSAERTGGSVSTLTIQRTQQEDSAVYLCASSLLAGGQGTQYFGPGTRLLVL.